What follows are 3 T cell receptor beta chains derived from one specimen sequenced in a study of blood T cell repertoires in COVID-19. This table comes from immunoSEQ multiplex PCR, and its TCRdb copy is limited to in-frame clones, with some not included. This sample has about 140,000 clones, with roughly 80% found just once. Sequencing was carried out using peripheral blood. The receptors were gathered from a woman aged 50 to 60 with active or convalescent COVID-19.

The chain is built from TRBV20-1 and TRBJ1-1; D unclear. The V gene's germline CDR1 is DFQATT and CDR2 SNEGSKA (reference sequence). The CDR3 is 11 residues long. V was shortened by 7 bases and J by 4 bases, with 10 bases between the two germline ends. The DNA for the CDR3 is TGCAGTGTCCGGGGAGGCACTGAAGCTTTCTTT. It is translated as CSVRGGTEAFF.

The genes are TRBV7-8 and TRBJ1-2; TRBD1 matches at 8 bases. Trimming removed 5 bases from V and 1 base from J; junction bases left unmatched: 9. This CDR3 comprises 16 residues. The V gene's germline CDR1 is SGHVS and CDR2 FQNEAQ. The CDR3 DNA sequence: TGTGCCAGCAGCCCATCCGGACAGGGCGTTAACTATGGCTACACCTTC. Translated, it gives CASSPSGQGVNYGYTF.

The chain employs TRBV7-2 and TRBJ2-7; 10 bases match TRBD2. The germline gives CDR1 SGHTA, CDR2 FQGNSA. The CDR3 is 15 amino acids. V was pared by 5 bases and J by 4 bases, with 8 bases of the junction left unmatched. CDR3 bases: TGTGCCAGCAGCACCTCTAGCGGGGGAGGGTACGAGCAGTACTTC. Translating gives CASSTSSGGGYEQYF.